One sample yielded the 18 T cell receptor beta chains listed below, sequenced in a study of T cells after somatic rescue of genetic block. TCRdb's table, derived via immunoSEQ multiplex PCR, lists solely in-frame clones and lacks some. The table lists approximately 67,000 clones, 92% of them singletons. Sequenced input: peripheral blood mononuclear cells (PBMCs). The source is a man aged 35-49 years.

The chain carries TRBV18 and TRBJ1-3; TRBD1 is a possible D gene (6 bases). Germline lookup yields CDR1 KGHSH and CDR2 LQKENI. The CDR3 contains 14 residues. The V end was cut by 3 bases, the J end by 9 bases, with 15 bases between. The CDR3 bases are TGTGCCAGCTCACCCGGGCAGGGGAGCGGCACCATATATTTT. It specifies CASSPGQGSGTIYF.

The sample holds a few counts of this clone. CDR3 loop: CASSLSLETELYGYTF. The CDR3 DNA follows: TGTGCCAGCAGTTTATCCTTGGAGACAGAGCTCTATGGCTACACCTTC. J is TRBJ1-2 and V is TRBV27; maybe TRBD1 (5 bases). With 0 bases removed from V and 4 bases from J, the gap between germline ends came to 15 bases. The CDR3 sequence is 16 residues long. Germline V CDR1 and CDR2: MNHEY, SMNVEV (reference sequence).

This clone was picked up one time. The J gene is TRBJ2-7, the V gene TRBV18, with 7 bases lining up with TRBD1. The CDR3 length is 14 residues. The J segment lost 5 bases and the V segment lost 5 bases, leaving 9 bases of the junction unmatched. CDR1 KGHSH and CDR2 LQKENI come from the germline V gene. The CDR3 nucleotides read TGTGCCAGCTCAATGGGACAGTACACCGACGAGCAGTACTTC. Protein product: CASSMGQYTDEQYF. Full variable domain (remainder filled in from reference TRBV18 and TRBJ2-7): NAGVMQNPRHLVRRRGQEARLRCSPMKGHSHVYWYRQLPEEGLKFMVYLQKENIIDESGMPKERFSAEFPKEGPSILRIQQVVRGDSAAYFCASSMGQYTDEQYFGPGTRLTVT.

The gene calls are TRBV4-1 and TRBJ1-1; D remains ambiguous. The CDR3 covers 18 residues. V shed 1 base and J shed 0 bases, with 18 bases lying between them. CDR1 is MGHRA, CDR2 YSYEKL, per germline. CDR3 residues: CASSQGLEEVFMNTEAFF. As DNA, the CDR3 is TGCGCCAGCAGCCAAGGTTTGGAGGAGGTGTTCATGAACACTGAAGCTTTCTTT.

This chain links TRBV18 with TRBJ2-5; D gene unclear. The CDR3 consists of 13 residues. Per the germline V gene, CDR1 is KGHSH and CDR2 is LQKENI. V shed 2 bases and J shed 4 bases, with 8 bases lying between them. The CDR3 DNA reads TGTGCCAGCTCACCAGAAACGGGAGAGACCCAGTACTTC. Translation gives CASSPETGETQYF.

The chain carries TRBV4-3 and TRBJ2-7; D perhaps matches TRBD2 (5 bases). Germline CDR1 reads LGHNA; CDR2 reads YSLEER. V lost 0 bases and J lost 0, with 12 bases in between. The CDR3 extends over 16 amino acids. The CDR3 here is CASSQEDSDYSYEQYF. The DNA for the CDR3 is TGCGCCAGCAGCCAAGAAGATAGCGATTACTCCTACGAGCAGTACTTC.

This rearrangement joins TRBV7-3 to TRBJ2-3, with 10 bases matching TRBD2. This CDR3 comprises 17 residues. Germline V gene sequence: CDR1 SGHTA, CDR2 FQGTGA. The V segment lost 4 bases and the J segment 2 bases; nucleotides outside the gene matches: 9. CDR3 protein: CASSSLSSGGPTDTQYF. In nucleotides, the CDR3 is TGTGCCAGCAGCTCGCTGTCTAGCGGGGGACCCACAGATACGCAGTATTTT.

The chain recombines TRBV12-5 with TRBJ1-2, with a tentative D call TRBD1 (5 bases). This CDR3 is built from 13 residues. The V gene lost 5 bases and the J gene lost 5 bases, with 12 bases spanning the gap. From germline, CDR1 is LGHNT and CDR2 FRNRAP. The CDR3 DNA follows: TGTGCTAGTGGTCCGAGGACATTGTATGGCTACACCTTC. Protein sequence: CASGPRTLYGYTF. The complete variable domain, with remaining parts taken from reference TRBV12-5 and TRBJ1-2, reads DARVTQTPRHKVTEMGQEVTMRCQPILGHNTVFWYRQTMMQGLELLAYFRNRAPLDDSGMPKDRFSAEMPDATLATLKIQPSEPRDSAVYFCASGPRTLYGYTFGSGTRLTVV.

The chain recombines TRBV21-1 with TRBJ1-5; the D call in the table, TRBD1, was not verified against the DNA. TRBV21-1 is labeled a pseudogene. The CDR3 is 21 residues long. CDR3 protein: CASSKVAVLSAQGPGNQPQHF. CDR3 in DNA: TGTGCCAGCAGCAAAGTTGCGGTCCTCTCAGCTCAGGGGCCCGGCAATCAGCCCCAGCATTTT.

CDR3 DNA: TGTGCCAGCAGCAATAGAGAGCGGGGGCTAAGTTCCGGGGAGCTGTTTTTT. It codes for CASSNRERGLSSGELFF. The V gene is TRBV7-8, the J gene TRBJ2-2; TRBD2 aligns across 8 bases. The junction had 14 bases not matched to a gene; V was cut back by 5 bases and J by 6 bases. Per the germline V gene, CDR1 is SGHVS and CDR2 is FQNEAQ. There are 17 residues in the CDR3.

V and J are TRBV15 and TRBJ1-3; 10 positions agree with TRBD1. V lost 5 bases, J lost 2 bases, and 3 bases stayed unmatched. Germline lookup yields CDR1 LNHNV and CDR2 YYDKDF (reference sequence). The CDR3 length is 15 residues. The CDR3 DNA reads as TGTGCCACCAGCGACAGGGGGCTGACTGGAAACACCATATATTTT. Protein: CATSDRGLTGNTIYF.

This sequence joins TRBV7-2 and TRBJ2-7; D gene uncertain. Germline V CDR1 and CDR2: SGHTA, FQGNSA. The V end was cut by 4 bases, the J end by 3 bases, with 13 bases between. CDR3 size: 14 residues. CDR3 in amino acids: CASSSRLANYEQYF. The CDR3 nucleotides read TGTGCCAGCAGCTCCCGACTCGCTAACTACGAGCAGTACTTC.

This chain joins TRBV5-4 and TRBJ1-6; the D gene is possibly TRBD1 (5 bases). Trimming took off 9 bases at V and 9 bases at J, with 19 bases between the two ends. The germline gives CDR1 SGHNT, CDR2 YYREEE (reference sequence). CDR3 size: 14 residues. The DNA of the CDR3 is TGTGCCACCCAGTTGGGTCAGGGCGGTTCACCCCTCCACTTT. Its protein is CATQLGQGGSPLHF.

This clone was seen a single time. This sequence joins TRBV5-1 and TRBJ2-3; 8 bases match TRBD1. Germline CDR1 and CDR2: SGHRS and YFSETQ. The CDR3 runs to 15 residues. Unmatched junction bases numbered 9, after V lost 6 bases and J lost 3 bases. The CDR3 bases are TGCGCCAGCAACCTTAGGACAGGGACAACAGATACGCAGTATTTT. It encodes CASNLRTGTTDTQYF.

This clone was detected only once. The V gene is TRBV30, the J gene TRBJ2-2; weak D call: TRBD2 (6 bases). The V end lost 8 bases, the J end lost 7 bases, and 14 bases lay between the germline ends. This CDR3 spans 12 amino acids. Germline-derived CDR1 and CDR2 are GTSNPN and SVGIG (reference sequence). The CDR3 region has the DNA TGTGCCGGCGGGTGGGAGGACGGGGAGCTGTTTTTT. Amino acid sequence: CAGGWEDGELFF. The complete variable domain, with remaining parts taken from reference TRBV30 and TRBJ2-2, reads SQTIHQWPATLVQPVGSPLSLECTVEGTSNPNLYWYRQAAGRGLQLLFYSVGIGQISSEVPQNLSASRPQDRQFILSSKKLLLSDSGFYLCAGGWEDGELFFGEGSRLTVL.

The chain carries TRBV5-1 and TRBJ2-2; D call uncertain. V lost 0 bases to trimming and J lost 7 bases, with 7 bases between them. CDR3 length: 13 amino acids. In germline, CDR1 is SGHRS, CDR2 YFSETQ. The CDR3 region is CASSLGLLGELFF. CDR3 coding DNA: TGCGCCAGCAGCTTGGGCCTACTCGGGGAGCTGTTTTTT. The full variable domain, in which reference TRBV5-1 and TRBJ2-2 provide the parts outside the CDR3, is KAGVTQTPRYLIKTRGQQVTLSCSPISGHRSVSWYQQTPGQGLQFLFEYFSETQRNKGNFPGRFSGRQFSNSRSEMNVSTLELGDSALYLCASSLGLLGELFFGEGSRLTVL.

The chain links TRBV7-9 to TRBJ2-7, with D hard to call. This CDR3 spans 16 amino acids. The germline CDR1 and CDR2 sequences are SEHNR and FQNEAQ (reference sequence). V was shortened by 3 bases and J by 7 bases, with 22 bases between the two germline ends. The CDR3 loop reads CASSFLFSGIGPEQYF. DNA of the CDR3: TGTGCCAGCAGCTTCTTATTTTCTGGGATTGGTCCTGAGCAGTACTTC.

The V call is TRBV28, the J call TRBJ2-1; D not resolved. CDR3 length: 12 amino acids. Per the germline V gene, CDR1 is MDHEN and CDR2 is SYDVKM. V was cut by 7 bases and J by 6 bases, with 10 bases left in between. CDR3 sequence reads: CASTGLLNEQFF. The CDR3 DNA is TGTGCCAGCACGGGCCTCCTCAATGAGCAGTTCTTC.